This entry lists 14 T cell receptor beta chains sequenced from one sample in a study of PD-L1 blockade in urothelial cancer. Generated by immunoSEQ multiplex PCR, the TCRdb table keeps only in-frame clones and is missing some. The table records some 120,000 clones, more than 75% of them present only once. Time point described: peripheral blood 6 weeks after treatment start. Sequences were derived from PBMCs, sampled around atezolizumab (anti-PD-L1) treatment. These receptors originate from a man aged 50-59 years with urothelial cancer.

Remarks on this clone: The sample has other DNA sequences that encode this CDR3 too. The CDR3: CASSLAGSYEQYF. The CDR3 region has the DNA TGCGCCAGCAGCCTAGCGGGTTCCTACGAGCAGTACTTC. The chain carries TRBV5-1 and TRBJ2-7, with 8 bases aligning to TRBD2. Germline V lookup: CDR1 SGHRS, CDR2 YFSETQ. J was trimmed by 1 base and V by 4 bases; bases with no gene match: 1. The CDR3 runs to 13 residues.

This clone was counted once. J is TRBJ1-4 and V is TRBV11-2, with TRBD1 as a possible D gene (6 bases). V shed 4 bases and J shed 5 bases, with 11 bases lying between them. The germline CDR1 and CDR2 sequences are SGHAT and FQNNGV. The CDR3 is 14 residues long. The CDR3 nucleotides read TGTGCCAGCAGCTCTGACAGGATGAATGAAAAACTGTTTTTT. This translates into CASSSDRMNEKLFF.

The chain is built from TRBV6-5 and TRBJ1-2, with a weak D call TRBD1 (6 bases). The CDR3 spans 16 residues. Trimming cost V 0 bases and J 7 bases, with 18 bases left between them. Germline lookup yields CDR1 MNHEY and CDR2 SVGAGI. The CDR3 nucleotides read TGTGCCAGCAGTTACTCGCGGCGCAGGGGATTAAGTGGCTACACCTTC. Translated: CASSYSRRRGLSGYTF.

The chain has TRBV30 and TRBJ2-7; 10 nucleotides match TRBD2. The germline V gene encodes CDR1 GTSNPN and CDR2 SVGIG (reference sequence). V shed 4 bases and J 4 bases; nucleotides not matched to a gene: 16. The CDR3 is made up of 17 amino acids. The chain's CDR3 is CAWISGGATSGIYEQYF. The CDR3 region has the DNA TGTGCCTGGATCTCGGGAGGGGCCACTAGCGGGATATACGAGCAGTACTTC.

The V and J genes are TRBV5-4 and TRBJ2-1; 10 nucleotides match TRBD2. Looked up from germline, CDR1 is SGHNT and CDR2 is YYREEE (reference sequence). The CDR3 consists of 16 residues. V was pared by 4 bases and J by 0 bases, with 4 bases of the junction left unmatched. CDR3 residues: CASSLSGRSSYNEQFF. As DNA, the CDR3 is TGTGCCAGCAGCCTTAGCGGGAGGAGCTCCTACAATGAGCAGTTCTTC.

The V and J genes are TRBV27 and TRBJ2-5; 11 positions agree with TRBD2. Losses at the gene ends were 9 bases for V and 6 bases for J; bases not matched to a gene: 12. The CDR3 runs 15 residues. From germline, CDR1 is MNHEY and CDR2 SMNVEV (reference sequence). The CDR3 region is CASRGLAASGKTQYF. The CDR3 DNA reads as TGTGCCAGTAGGGGACTAGCGGCTAGCGGAAAGACCCAGTACTTC.

To note about this clone: This sample also contains other DNA sequences that code for the same CDR3. CDR3 protein: CASSLGLADYNEQFF. CDR3 coding DNA: TGTGCCAGCAGCTTAGGACTAGCGGACTACAATGAGCAGTTCTTC. V and J are TRBV7-3 and TRBJ2-1, with 10 bases aligning to TRBD2. The V and J ends lost 2 bases and 3 bases, in that order; junction bases with no gene match: 1. Germline lookup yields CDR1 SGHTA and CDR2 FQGTGA. The CDR3 extends over 15 amino acids. The full variable domain, with the rest looked up from reference TRBV7-3 and TRBJ2-1, is GAGVSQTPSNKVTEKGKYVELRCDPISGHTALYWYRQSLGQGPEFLIYFQGTGAADDSGLPNDRFFAVRPEGSVSTLKIQRTERGDSAVYLCASSLGLADYNEQFFGPGTRLTVL.

The chain is built from TRBV5-1 and TRBJ2-3; 10 nucleotides agree with TRBD2. The CDR3 extends over 16 amino acids. Per germline, CDR1 SGHRS and CDR2 YFSETQ. With V trimmed by 4 bases and J by 4 bases, 9 bases remained unmatched. CDR3 amino acids: CASSPSGRVGADTQYF. The CDR3 region has the DNA TGCGCCAGCAGCCCGAGCGGGAGGGTTGGCGCAGATACGCAGTATTTT.

The chain employs TRBV6-5 and TRBJ1-6, with D possibly being TRBD1 (6 bases). Germline values: CDR1 MNHEY, CDR2 SVGAGI. The CDR3 extends over 13 amino acids. Trimming removed 6 bases from V and 5 bases from J, with 8 bases in between. The CDR3 loop reads CASSGGHNSPLHF. CDR3 nucleotide sequence: TGTGCCAGCAGCGGGGGGCATAATTCACCCCTCCACTTT.

The genes are TRBV7-9 and TRBJ2-2; 9 positions match TRBD1. The CDR3 contains 18 residues. In germline, CDR1 is SEHNR, CDR2 FQNEAQ (reference sequence). With 5 bases clipped from V and 4 bases from J, the junction kept 14 bases outside the gene matches. CDR3 in amino acids: CASSHTGTGTRRTGELFF. CDR3 coding DNA: TGTGCCAGCAGCCACACCGGGACAGGGACCCGACGCACCGGGGAGCTGTTTTTT.

This clone was seen only a few times. This chain uses TRBV19 with TRBJ2-6; a weak D match, TRBD1 (6 bases). The CDR3 runs 16 residues. Germline CDR1 and CDR2: LNHDA and SQIVND (reference sequence). The V gene lost 5 bases and the J gene lost 0 bases, with 11 bases spanning the gap. The CDR3 loop reads CASSGQYSSGANVLTF. The CDR3 coding sequence is TGTGCCAGTAGTGGACAGTATAGCTCTGGGGCCAACGTCCTGACTTTC. Using reference TRBV19 and TRBJ2-6 for the parts outside the CDR3, the full variable domain is DGGITQSPKYLFRKEGQNVTLSCEQNLNHDAMYWYRQDPGQGLRLIYYSQIVNDFQKGDIAEGYSVSREKKESFPLTVTSAQKNPTAFYLCASSGQYSSGANVLTFGAGSRLTVL.

This chain joins TRBV19 and TRBJ2-1, with 7 bases aligning to TRBD2. The CDR3 totals 17 residues. V dropped 2 bases and J dropped 4; count of bases not matched to a gene: 11. CDR1 and CDR2 from the germline V gene are LNHDA and SQIVND (reference sequence). In nucleotides, the CDR3 is TGTGCCAGTAGTATAACCCACCTGTCAGCGGGGTACAATGAGCAGTTCTTC. This codes for CASSITHLSAGYNEQFF.

This chain uses TRBV7-9 with TRBJ1-2; tentative D call: TRBD1 (6 bases). V dropped 4 bases and J dropped 8 bases, with 14 bases sitting between them. Per germline, CDR1 SEHNR and CDR2 FQNEAQ (reference sequence). There are 13 residues in the CDR3. The CDR3 nucleotides are TGTGCCAGCAGCTCAGGGGCCCAGTGGGGCTACACCTTC. It yields the protein CASSSGAQWGYTF.

This sequence joins TRBV6-6 and TRBJ2-7, with 7 bases aligning to TRBD2. V trimming: 7 bases; J trimming: 10 bases; junction bases outside the gene matches: 7. The V gene's germline CDR1 is MNHNY and CDR2 SVGAGI (reference sequence). The length of the CDR3 is 11 residues. The CDR3 loop reads CASTRGLVQYF. The CDR3 DNA is TGTGCCAGCACCCGCGGACTAGTCCAGTACTTC.